The rows below give T cell receptor beta chains drawn from one sample of a study of CD8 T cells in Susac syndrome. TCRdb reprocessed the immunoSEQ multiplex PCR reads via MiXCR and lists one record per CDR3 protein. Among approximately 260,000 distinct CDR3 sequences, 95% to 97% were seen once, and the ten largest hold about 0.095%. The source material was CD4+ T cells from PBMCs. The receptors shown here come from a human donor with Susac syndrome. Each CDR3 is given with its conserved first and last residue. Fields, in order: D gene, clone size, J gene, V gene, CDR3 protein, CDR3 DNA. A D gene is named only where the DNA matches it firmly. Clone size is given for some rows only: seen once, a few or many times, or a class if the clone is expanded.

NA NA TRBJ1-5 TRBV20-1 CSALYGGNQPQHF TGCAGTGCTTTATACGGGGGCAATCAGCCCCAGCATTTT
NA NA TRBJ1-4 TRBV30 CAWRPGAPEKLFF TGTGCCTGGAGGCCTGGGGCCCCTGAAAAACTGTTTTTT
NA few TRBJ2-5 TRBV7-2 CASSLPRGGETQYF TGTGCCAGCAGCTTACCGAGGGGTGGAGAGACCCAGTACTTC
TRBD2 NA TRBJ2-3 TRBV14 CASSQEGGLAGITDTQYF TGTGCCAGCAGCCAAGAAGGGGGACTAGCGGGGATCACAGATACGCAGTATTTT
TRBD1 NA TRBJ1-2 TRBV29-1 CSGRQGEGYGYTF TGCAGCGGTAGACAGGGGGAAGGATATGGCTACACCTTC
TRBD1 NA TRBJ2-2 TRBV6-1 CASSRIPPGQISTGELFF TGTGCCAGCAGTAGAATCCCACCGGGACAGATCAGCACCGGGGAGCTGTTTTTT
TRBD2 NA TRBJ2-1 TRBV18 CASSPQGAGMYNEQFF TGTGCCAGCTCACCCCAAGGAGCGGGAATGTATAATGAGCAGTTCTTC
NA NA TRBJ1-2 TRBV11-3 CASSLDGGVRDYTF TGTGCCAGCAGCTTAGACGGAGGGGTCAGAGACTACACCTTC
NA NA TRBJ2-1 TRBV5-1 CASSSSSGVSLGFDEQFF TGCGCCAGCAGCTCCTCCTCTGGAGTTAGCTTAGGTTTTGATGAGCAGTTCTTC
NA NA TRBJ2-2 TRBV13 CASSSRLPRPGELFF TGTGCCAGCAGCTCCCGCCTCCCACGCCCAGGGGAGCTGTTTTTT
TRBD1 NA TRBJ1-4 TRBV20-1 CSARAPGTGIEKLFF TGCAGTGCTAGAGCCCCCGGGACAGGGATTGAAAAACTGTTTTTT
TRBD1 NA TRBJ1-5 TRBV5-1 CASSPGTGGINQPQHF TGCGCCAGCAGCCCAGGGACAGGGGGTATCAATCAGCCCCAGCATTTT
NA NA TRBJ2-5 TRBV7-9 CASSPVGGTKTQYF TGTGCCAGCAGCCCTGTGGGGGGTACGAAGACCCAGTACTTC
TRBD1 NA TRBJ2-7 TRBV29-1 CSVGTRDRAYEQYF TGCAGCGTTGGGACCCGGGACAGGGCCTACGAGCAGTACTTC
NA NA TRBJ2-1 TRBV2 CASNVQGHNEQFF TGTGCCAGCAACGTCCAGGGTCACAATGAGCAGTTCTTC
NA NA TRBJ1-1 TRBV2 CASSDLGKAMNTEAFF TGTGCCAGCAGTGACCTAGGGAAAGCCATGAACACTGAAGCTTTCTTT